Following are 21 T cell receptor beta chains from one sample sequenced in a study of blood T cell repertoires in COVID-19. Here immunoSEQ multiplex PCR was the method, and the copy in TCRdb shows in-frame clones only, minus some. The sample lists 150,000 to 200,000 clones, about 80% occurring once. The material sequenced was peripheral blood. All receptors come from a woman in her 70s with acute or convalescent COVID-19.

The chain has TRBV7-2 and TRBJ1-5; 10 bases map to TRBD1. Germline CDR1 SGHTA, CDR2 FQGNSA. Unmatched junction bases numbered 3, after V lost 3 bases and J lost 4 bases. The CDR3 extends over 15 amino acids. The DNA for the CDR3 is TGTGCCAGCAGCTTTGGGACAGGGGCGAATCAGCCCCAGCATTTT. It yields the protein CASSFGTGANQPQHF.

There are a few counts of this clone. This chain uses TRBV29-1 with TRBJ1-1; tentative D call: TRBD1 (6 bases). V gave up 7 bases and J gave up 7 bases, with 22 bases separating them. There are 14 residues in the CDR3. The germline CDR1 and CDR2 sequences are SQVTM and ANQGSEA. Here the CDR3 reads CSAGFSDRLSEAFF. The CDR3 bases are TGCAGCGCCGGTTTTAGTGACAGGTTGAGTGAAGCTTTCTTT.

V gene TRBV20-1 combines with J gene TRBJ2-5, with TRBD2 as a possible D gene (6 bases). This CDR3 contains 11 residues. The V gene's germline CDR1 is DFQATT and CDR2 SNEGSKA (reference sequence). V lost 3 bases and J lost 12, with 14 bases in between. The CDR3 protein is CSARPERAEYF. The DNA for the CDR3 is TGCAGTGCTAGGCCGGAGCGGGCAGAGTACTTC.

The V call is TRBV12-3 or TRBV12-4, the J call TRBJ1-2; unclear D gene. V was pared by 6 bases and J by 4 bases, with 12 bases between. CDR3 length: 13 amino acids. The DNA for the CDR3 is TGTGCCAGCAGACCAGGAAACGCCTATGGCTACACCTTC. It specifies CASRPGNAYGYTF.

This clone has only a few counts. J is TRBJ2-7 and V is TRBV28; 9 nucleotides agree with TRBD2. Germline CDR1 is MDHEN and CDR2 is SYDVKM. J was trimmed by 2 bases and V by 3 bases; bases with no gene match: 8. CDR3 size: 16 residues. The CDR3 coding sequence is TGTGCCAGCAGTTTCTCCCTAGCGGGATTAACCTACGAGCAGTACTTC. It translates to CASSFSLAGLTYEQYF.

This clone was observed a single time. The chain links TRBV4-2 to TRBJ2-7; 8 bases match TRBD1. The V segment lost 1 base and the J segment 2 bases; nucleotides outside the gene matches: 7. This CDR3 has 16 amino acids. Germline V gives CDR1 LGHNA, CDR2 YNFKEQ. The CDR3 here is CASSQAYRQGPYEQYF. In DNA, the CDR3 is TGTGCCAGCAGCCAAGCATATCGACAGGGGCCCTACGAGCAGTACTTC.

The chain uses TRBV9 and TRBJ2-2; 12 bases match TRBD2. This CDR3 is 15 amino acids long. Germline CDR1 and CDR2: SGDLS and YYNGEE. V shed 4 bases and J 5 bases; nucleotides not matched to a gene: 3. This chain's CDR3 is CASSKTSGRTGELFF. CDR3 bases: TGTGCCAGCAGCAAGACTAGCGGGAGAACCGGGGAGCTGTTTTTT.

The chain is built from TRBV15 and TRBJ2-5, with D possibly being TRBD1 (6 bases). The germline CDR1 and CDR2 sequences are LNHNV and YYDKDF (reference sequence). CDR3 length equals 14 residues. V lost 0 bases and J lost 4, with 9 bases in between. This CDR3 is CATSRDQGRETQYF. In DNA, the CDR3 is TGTGCCACCAGCAGAGATCAGGGGCGAGAGACCCAGTACTTC.

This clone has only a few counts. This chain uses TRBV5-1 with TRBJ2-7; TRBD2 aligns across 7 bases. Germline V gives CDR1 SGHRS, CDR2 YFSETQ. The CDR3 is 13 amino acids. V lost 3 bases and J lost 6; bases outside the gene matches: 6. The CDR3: CASSWSPGGEQYF. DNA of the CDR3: TGCGCCAGCAGCTGGAGCCCGGGGGGCGAGCAGTACTTC.

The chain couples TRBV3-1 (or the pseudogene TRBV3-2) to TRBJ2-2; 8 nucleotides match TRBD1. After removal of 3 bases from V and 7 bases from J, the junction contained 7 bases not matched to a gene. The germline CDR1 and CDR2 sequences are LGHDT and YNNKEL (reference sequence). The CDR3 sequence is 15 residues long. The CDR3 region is CASSHRGRLDGELFF. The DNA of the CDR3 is TGTGCCAGCAGCCACAGGGGGCGCTTGGACGGGGAGCTGTTTTTT.

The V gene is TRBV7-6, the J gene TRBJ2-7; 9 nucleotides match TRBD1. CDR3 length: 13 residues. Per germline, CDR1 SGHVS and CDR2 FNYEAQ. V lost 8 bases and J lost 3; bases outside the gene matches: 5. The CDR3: CASPGTGSYEQYF. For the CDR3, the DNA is TGTGCCAGCCCCGGGACAGGGAGCTACGAGCAGTACTTC.

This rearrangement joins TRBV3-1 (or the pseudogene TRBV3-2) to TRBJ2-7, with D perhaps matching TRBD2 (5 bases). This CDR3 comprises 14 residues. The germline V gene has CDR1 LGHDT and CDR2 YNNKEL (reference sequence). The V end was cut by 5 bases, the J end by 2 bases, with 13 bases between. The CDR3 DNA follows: TGTGCCAGCAGCGAAAATGGGAGTCCCTACGAGCAGTACTTC. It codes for CASSENGSPYEQYF.

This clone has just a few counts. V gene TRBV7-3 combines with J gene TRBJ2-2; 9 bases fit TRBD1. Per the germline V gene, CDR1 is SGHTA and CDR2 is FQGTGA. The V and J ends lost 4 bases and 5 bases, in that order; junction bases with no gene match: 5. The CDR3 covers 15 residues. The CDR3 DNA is TGTGCCAGCAGCTCACAGGGGGCTGGAACCGGGGAGCTGTTTTTT. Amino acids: CASSSQGAGTGELFF.

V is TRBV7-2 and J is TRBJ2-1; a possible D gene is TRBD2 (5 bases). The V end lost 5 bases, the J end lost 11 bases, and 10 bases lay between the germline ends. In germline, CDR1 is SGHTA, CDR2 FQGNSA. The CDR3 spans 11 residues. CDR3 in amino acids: CASSLSGKQFF. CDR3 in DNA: TGTGCCAGCAGCCTCTCGGGGAAGCAGTTCTTC.

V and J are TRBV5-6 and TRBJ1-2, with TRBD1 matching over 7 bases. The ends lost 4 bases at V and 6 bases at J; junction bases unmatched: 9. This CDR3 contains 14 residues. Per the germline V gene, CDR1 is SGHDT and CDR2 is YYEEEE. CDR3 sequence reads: CASSLADRVNGYTF. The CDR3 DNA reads TGTGCCAGCAGCCTGGCCGACAGGGTCAATGGCTACACCTTC.

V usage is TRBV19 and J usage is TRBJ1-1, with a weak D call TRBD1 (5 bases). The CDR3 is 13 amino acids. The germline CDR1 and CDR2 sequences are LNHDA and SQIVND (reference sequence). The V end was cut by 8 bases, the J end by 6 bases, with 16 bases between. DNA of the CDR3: TGTGCCAGTGGATCAATGCAGGGCGCTGAAGCTTTCTTT. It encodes CASGSMQGAEAFF.

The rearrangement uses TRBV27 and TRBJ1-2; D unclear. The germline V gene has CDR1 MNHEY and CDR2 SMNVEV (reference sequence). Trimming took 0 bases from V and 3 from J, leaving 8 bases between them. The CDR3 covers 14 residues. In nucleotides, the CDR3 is TGTGCCAGCAGTTTATCAGGTCGGGACTATGGCTACACCTTC. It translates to CASSLSGRDYGYTF.

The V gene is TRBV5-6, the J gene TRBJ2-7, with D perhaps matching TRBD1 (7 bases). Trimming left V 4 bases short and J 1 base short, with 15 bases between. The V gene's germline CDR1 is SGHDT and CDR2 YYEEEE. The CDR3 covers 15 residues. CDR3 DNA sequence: TGTGCCAGCAGCCAACAGGGGAGGCTTTCCTACGAGCAGTACTTC. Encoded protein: CASSQQGRLSYEQYF.

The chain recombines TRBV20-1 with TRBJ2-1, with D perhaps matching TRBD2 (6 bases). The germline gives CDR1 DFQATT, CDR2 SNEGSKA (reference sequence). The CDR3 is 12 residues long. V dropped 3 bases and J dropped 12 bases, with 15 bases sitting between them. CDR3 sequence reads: CSASGYLAVQFF. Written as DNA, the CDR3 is TGCAGTGCTAGTGGATATTTAGCGGTGCAGTTCTTC.

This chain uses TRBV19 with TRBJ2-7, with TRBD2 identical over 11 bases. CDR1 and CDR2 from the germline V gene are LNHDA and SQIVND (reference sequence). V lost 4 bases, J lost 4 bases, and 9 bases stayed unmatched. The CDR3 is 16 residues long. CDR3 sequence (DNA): TGTGCCAGTAGTAGGGGACTAGCGGCCGGAAGATACGAGCAGTACTTC. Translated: CASSRGLAAGRYEQYF. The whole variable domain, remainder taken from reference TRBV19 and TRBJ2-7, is DGGITQSPKYLFRKEGQNVTLSCEQNLNHDAMYWYRQDPGQGLRLIYYSQIVNDFQKGDIAEGYSVSREKKESFPLTVTSAQKNPTAFYLCASSRGLAAGRYEQYFGPGTRLTVT.

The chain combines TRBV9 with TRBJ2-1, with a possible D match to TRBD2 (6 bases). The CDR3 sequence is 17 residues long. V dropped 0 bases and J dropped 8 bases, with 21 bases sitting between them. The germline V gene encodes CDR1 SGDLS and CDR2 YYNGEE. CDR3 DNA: TGTGCCAGCAGCGTAGGCCACGGAGGGACGCCGTGGGATGAGCAGTTCTTC. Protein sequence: CASSVGHGGTPWDEQFF.